A single sample gave rise to the 5 T cell receptor beta chains below, sequenced in a study of STAT5B mutations in CD4+ large granular lymphocyte leukemia. This table comes from immunoSEQ multiplex PCR, and its TCRdb copy is limited to in-frame clones, with some not included. The top ten hold about 66% of the sample, which has around 8,100 clones, roughly 70% seen once. The source material was PBMCs. The receptors were sampled from a woman in her sixties or seventies with CD4+ T-cell large granular lymphocyte leukemia.

This chain links TRBV11-3 with TRBJ1-1; D possibly corresponds to TRBD1 (5 bases). The CDR3 length is 15 residues. The germline V gene encodes CDR1 SGHNT and CDR2 YENEEA. Between the trimmed V and J ends, which lost 5 bases and 1 base, there was a span of 14 bases. In DNA, the CDR3 is TGTGCCAGCAGCCCCAGCGGGGCCCCGAACACTGAAGCTTTCTTT. Residues: CASSPSGAPNTEAFF.

This chain links TRBV19 with TRBJ2-7; 8 bases are a match to TRBD1. V shed 11 bases, J shed 0 bases, and the junction held 9 bases outside the gene matches. Germline CDR1 reads LNHDA; CDR2 reads SQIVND (reference sequence). The CDR3 spans 14 residues. CDR3 nucleotide sequence: TGTGCCTCCAAGCCGGGGACAGGCTCCTACGAGCAGTACTTC. This translates into CASKPGTGSYEQYF.

The chain uses TRBV27 and TRBJ1-1, with 9 bases matching TRBD1. The CDR3 length is 15 residues. With 5 bases clipped from V and 4 bases from J, the junction kept 8 bases outside the gene matches. In germline, CDR1 is MNHEY, CDR2 SMNVEV (reference sequence). In DNA form, the CDR3 reads TGTGCCAGCAGTGACCGGGACAGGGAAGGCACTGAAGCTTTCTTT. Protein sequence: CASSDRDREGTEAFF.

This rearrangement joins TRBV30 to TRBJ1-4; TRBD1 is a possible D gene (5 bases). The V gene lost 0 bases and the J gene lost 0 bases, with 11 bases spanning the gap. Looked up from germline, CDR1 is GTSNPN and CDR2 is SVGIG (reference sequence). The CDR3 covers 16 residues. This CDR3 reads CAWSVRQTSTNEKLFF. CDR3 DNA: TGTGCCTGGAGTGTCCGACAGACATCAACTAATGAAAAACTGTTTTTT. Drawing the rest from reference TRBV30 and TRBJ1-4, the complete variable domain is SQTIHQWPATLVQPVGSPLSLECTVEGTSNPNLYWYRQAAGRGLQLLFYSVGIGQISSEVPQNLSASRPQDRQFILSSKKLLLSDSGFYLCAWSVRQTSTNEKLFFGSGTQLSVL.

V usage is TRBV7-9 and J usage is TRBJ1-1, with 8 bases matching TRBD1. Germline V gene data show CDR1 as SEHNR and CDR2 as FQNEAQ (reference sequence). The CDR3 consists of 16 residues. V lost 3 bases, J lost 0 bases, and 6 bases stayed unmatched. As DNA, the CDR3 is TGTGCCAGCAGCTTTTCTGGGGACAGGTTGAACACTGAAGCTTTCTTT. It translates to CASSFSGDRLNTEAFF. The complete variable domain, with remaining parts taken from reference TRBV7-9 and TRBJ1-1, reads DTGVSQNPRHKITKRGQNVTFRCDPISEHNRLYWYRQTLGQGPEFLTYFQNEAQLEKSRLLSDRFSAERPKGSFSTLEIQRTEQGDSAMYLCASSFSGDRLNTEAFFGQGTRLTVV.